Listed below are T cell receptor beta chains from one sample, sequenced in a study of T cells in Graves' hyperthyroidism and ophthalmopathy. Via MiXCR, TCRdb re-called the multiplex PCR reads, giving one row per CDR3 protein. The data hold about 510,000 distinct CDR3 sequences, with 13% to 15% observed a single time. The sequencing input was blood. All receptors come from a woman between 40 and 55 years old with Graves' hyperthyroidism. Each CDR3 is given with its conserved first and last residue. The D gene is left open where the match is weak. Size is stated for part of the rows, as once, few or many counts, or as a class when the clone is expanded.

many TRBJ2-3 TRBV12-3/TRBV12-4 - CASSSRGGFADTQYF TGTGCCAGCAGCTCACGAGGGGGTTTCGCAGATACGCAGTATTTT
few TRBJ1-5 TRBV19 TRBD1 CASSIDLGQGAAGRNQPQHF TGTGCCAGTAGTATAGATCTAGGCCAGGGGGCCGCCGGTCGCAATCAGCCCCAGCATTTT
many TRBJ2-1 TRBV24-1 TRBD1 CATQTGGNEQFF TGTGCCACCCAGACAGGGGGGAATGAGCAGTTCTTC
few TRBJ2-7 TRBV5-1 TRBD2 CASRPTSGSSYEQYF TGCGCCAGCAGACCAACTAGCGGGAGCTCCTACGAGCAGTACTTC
- TRBJ2-3 TRBV7-3 TRBD2 CVSSHGSGIGEDTQYF TGTGTCAGCAGCCACGGGAGCGGGATTGGGGAAGATACGCAGTATTTT
- TRBJ1-2 TRBV10-3 TRBD1 CATLKPGQGAGGYTF TGTGCCACCCTAAAGCCGGGACAGGGGGCTGGTGGCTACACCTTC
many TRBJ2-1 TRBV5-1 - CASSLAGTASYNEQFF TGCGCCAGCAGCTTAGCCGGGACTGCCTCCTACAATGAGCAGTTCTTC
- TRBJ2-7 TRBV7-3 - CASSSPAQGIHEQYF TGTGCCAGCAGCTCACCGGCACAGGGAATCCACGAGCAGTACTTC
many TRBJ1-2 TRBV6-1 - CASSEDTHLGYTF TGTGCCAGCAGTGAGGACACGCATCTCGGCTACACCTTC
many TRBJ1-2 TRBV9 - CASSVMGPGAGYTF TGTGCCAGCAGCGTTATGGGCCCAGGGGCCGGCTACACCTTC
- TRBJ2-7 TRBV10-3 - CAIGQKGYEQYF TGTGCCATCGGCCAAAAAGGCTACGAGCAGTACTTC
many TRBJ2-5 TRBV20-1 TRBD2 CSAKAGGPVETQYF TGCAGTGCTAAGGCGGGAGGGCCAGTTGAGACCCAGTACTTC
many TRBJ1-4 TRBV5-1 - CASSEGTKATNEKLFF TGCGCCAGCAGCGAAGGGACAAAAGCAACTAATGAAAAACTGTTTTTT
- TRBJ2-6 TRBV6-5 - CASSYVSASIFFYSGANVLTF TGTGCCAGCAGTTACGTTTCCGCTTCGATCTTTTTCTACTCTGGGGCCAACGTCCTGACTTTC
- TRBJ1-4 TRBV4-1 - CASSQDPRVNEKLFF TGCGCCAGCAGCCAAGATCCGAGGGTAAATGAAAAACTGTTTTTT
many TRBJ1-3 TRBV7-8 TRBD1 CASSSDRGTIYF TGTGCCAGCAGCTCCGACAGGGGCACCATATATTTT
many TRBJ2-1 TRBV28 TRBD2 CASSYPPTSGNYNEQFF TGTGCCAGCAGTTACCCACCAACTAGCGGAAACTACAATGAGCAGTTCTTC
- TRBJ1-2 TRBV29-1 TRBD1 CSVTLQGGDGYTF TGCAGCGTTACTTTACAGGGGGGGGATGGCTACACCTTC
many TRBJ2-2 TRBV3-1 - CASTLSVVTGELFF TGTGCCAGCACCCTCTCGGTAGTCACCGGGGAGCTGTTTTTT
- TRBJ2-3 TRBV20-1 TRBD2 CSGGTSGSPSTDTQYF TGCAGTGGGGGGACTAGCGGGAGTCCCAGCACAGATACGCAGTATTTT
- TRBJ2-2 TRBV11-2 - CASSLAWPGGELFF TGTGCCAGCAGCTTAGCCTGGCCAGGTGGGGAGCTGTTTTTT
few TRBJ1-2 TRBV6-6 - CASSYVDSVDGYTF TGTGCCAGCAGTTACGTTGACAGCGTGGATGGCTACACCTTC
many TRBJ2-1 TRBV20-1 - CSARGGTHSYNEQFF TGCAGTGCTAGGGGGGGTACCCACTCCTACAATGAGCAGTTCTTC
many TRBJ2-2 TRBV12-3/TRBV12-4 - CASSLALRFGNTGELFF TGTGCCAGCAGTTTAGCGTTGAGGTTTGGAAACACCGGGGAGCTGTTTTTT
many TRBJ2-3 TRBV28 TRBD1 CASSLSLDRSTDTQYF TGTGCCAGCAGTTTATCGTTGGACAGGAGCACAGATACGCAGTATTTT
many TRBJ2-1 TRBV3-1 - CASSQKGGYEQFF TGTGCCAGCAGCCAGAAAGGTGGATATGAGCAGTTCTTC
few TRBJ2-5 TRBV6-1 - CASTIGGARETQYF TGTGCCAGCACCATCGGGGGAGCCCGGGAGACCCAGTACTTC
many TRBJ2-1 TRBV5-1 - CASSLGWTIDYNEQFF TGCGCCAGCAGCTTGGGGTGGACTATAGACTACAATGAGCAGTTCTTC
once TRBJ2-1 TRBV7-8 TRBD2 CASSFSGAAEQFF TGTGCCAGCAGCTTTAGCGGGGCAGCGGAGCAGTTCTTC
few TRBJ1-3 TRBV28 - CASSFRRGPRSGNTIYF TGTGCCAGCAGTTTTAGGAGGGGACCCCGCTCTGGAAACACCATATATTTT
- TRBJ2-7 TRBV29-1 TRBD2 CSVEGDGLAGSYEQYF TGCAGCGTTGAAGGAGATGGACTAGCGGGGAGCTACGAGCAGTACTTC
many TRBJ1-2 TRBV7-6 - CASSAGDIQICGYTF TGTGCCAGCAGCGCGGGGGACATTCAAATTTGTGGCTACACCTTC
many TRBJ1-5 TRBV28 - CASSLFPLTGQPQHF TGTGCCAGCAGTTTATTCCCCCTGACCGGTCAGCCCCAGCATTTT
many TRBJ2-7 TRBV12-3/TRBV12-4 TRBD2 CASSLRLAGPYEQYF TGTGCCAGCAGTTTGCGACTAGCGGGCCCCTACGAGCAGTACTTC
once TRBJ2-7 TRBV28 - CASSSMDKTYEQYF TGTGCCAGCAGTTCCATGGACAAAACCTACGAGCAGTACTTC
many TRBJ1-3 TRBV30 - CAWNTGYSGNTIYF TGTGCCTGGAACACAGGGTATTCTGGAAACACCATATATTTT
many TRBJ2-2 TRBV28 TRBD1 CASSSDRVTGELFF TGTGCCAGCAGTTCGGACAGGGTCACCGGGGAGCTGTTTTTT
few TRBJ2-7 TRBV6-5 - CASSYSWIASYEQYF TGTGCCAGCAGTTACTCGTGGATAGCCTCCTACGAGCAGTACTTC
- TRBJ2-5 TRBV7-6 TRBD2 CASSRTSGRSGETQYF TGTGCCAGCAGCCGGACTAGCGGGAGGTCAGGAGAGACCCAGTACTTC
few TRBJ2-3 TRBV20-1 TRBD2 CSATGLAGNTDTQYF TGCAGTGCAACGGGACTAGCGGGAAACACAGATACGCAGTATTTT
many TRBJ1-4 TRBV2 TRBD1 CASSKQGLNSEKLFF TGTGCCAGCAGTAAACAGGGGTTGAACAGTGAAAAACTGTTTTTT
many TRBJ2-7 TRBV20-1 - CSASPPRLGDEQYF TGCAGTGCTAGTCCTCCCCGTTTGGGGGACGAGCAGTACTTC
many TRBJ2-7 TRBV20-1 - CSGLEGAGVNEQYF TGCAGTGGCCTCGAAGGGGCAGGGGTTAACGAGCAGTACTTC
- TRBJ2-1 TRBV9 - CASSVEGTLLGNERFF TGTGCCAGCAGCGTAGAGGGGACCCTACTAGGCAATGAGCGGTTCTTC
many TRBJ2-7 TRBV3-1 TRBD2 CASSQVSGRALGEQYF TGTGCCAGCAGCCAAGTAAGCGGGAGGGCCCTCGGAGAGCAGTACTTC
- TRBJ2-7 TRBV9 TRBD1 CASSVAGTGYEQYF TGTGCCAGCAGCGTAGCTGGGACAGGTTACGAGCAGTACTTC